Here is one T cell receptor beta chain with its context. Its antigen is unknown. The data originate from a study of CD8+ T cells in alopecia areata. As the sequencing template, cDNA was produced by extracting RNA and reverse transcribing it. Profiling relied on immunoSEQ multiplex PCR, and the TCRdb table lists in-frame clones only, not all of them. Of about 200,000 clones in the sample, 60% are singletons; the top ten hold just over 1%. Indicated treatment: oral pan-JAK inhibitor, 5-10 mg twice daily. Notes on the study in general: Tofacitinib significantly reduced both scalp clonality and expanded CD8+ clones among the top 100.

V was cut by 5 bases and J by 3 bases, with 10 bases left in between. In germline, CDR1 is MNHEY, CDR2 SMNVEV (reference sequence). The CDR3 extends over 13 amino acids. The sequence came from a human donor with alopecia areata. The sample in question was CD4+ T cells sorted from blood, obtained at week 24, from a patient treated with tofacitinib. The chain combines TRBV27 with TRBJ2-5; tentative D call: TRBD2 (5 bases). The DNA of the CDR3 is TGTGCCAGCAGTCCAACTAGAGAAGAGACCCAGTACTTC. This encodes CASSPTREETQYF.